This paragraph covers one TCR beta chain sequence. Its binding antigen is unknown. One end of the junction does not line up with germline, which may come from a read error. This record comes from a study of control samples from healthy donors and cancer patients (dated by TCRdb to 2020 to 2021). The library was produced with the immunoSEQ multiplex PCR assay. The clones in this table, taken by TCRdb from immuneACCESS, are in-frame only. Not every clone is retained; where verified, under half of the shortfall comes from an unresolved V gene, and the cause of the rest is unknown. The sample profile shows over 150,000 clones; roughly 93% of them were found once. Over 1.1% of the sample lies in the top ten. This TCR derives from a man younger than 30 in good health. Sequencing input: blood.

At the DNA level, the sequence is TGTGCCAGCAGCAAACAAAACGTGGAGCGGTACTTC. This translates into CASSKQNVERYF. The sequence is built from TRBV25-1 and TRBJ2-7, with the D gene too uncertain to name. CDR1 and CDR2 were assigned from the germline V gene as MGHDK and SYGVNS. The CDR3 sequence holds 12 residues, the cysteine and phenylalanine included. Left in the record is the CDR3 DNA by itself, 36 bases read in frame from the first base.